There are many counts of the clone carrying this T cell receptor (beta chain). Its cognate antigen is unknown. The data derive from a study of read filtering for tumor transcriptome and immune sequencing. Looking at the study overall: Whole-transcriptome libraries were prepared after DNase treatment. RNA-seq yielded only about 75 to 1,400 TCR reads, IR-seq about 4 to 10.27 million. Study-wide results and caveats: Correlation between methods rose after single-read clonotypes were removed.

Molecular barcoded adaptors covering alpha/delta and beta/gamma chains were used on approximately 400 ng RNA. One entry per CDR3 protein results from TCRdb running MiXCR on the reads. The table records approximately 38,000 distinct CDR3 sequences, roughly an eighth of them present only once. Sequencing input: a population of CD138-negative cells sorted from bone marrow. This clonotype originated in a donor aged 40 or older with multiple myeloma.

CDR3 protein: CATNQGASGEQYF. DNA for the CDR3: TGTGCCACCAACCAGGGGGCGTCTGGCGAGCAGTACTTC. V gene TRBV6-2 or TRBV6-3 combines with J gene TRBJ2-7, with 8 bases identical to TRBD1. Germline assignment: CDR1 MNHEY and CDR2 SVGEGT. The CDR3 length is 13 residues. After removal of 10 bases from V and 6 bases from J, the junction contained 11 bases not matched to a gene.